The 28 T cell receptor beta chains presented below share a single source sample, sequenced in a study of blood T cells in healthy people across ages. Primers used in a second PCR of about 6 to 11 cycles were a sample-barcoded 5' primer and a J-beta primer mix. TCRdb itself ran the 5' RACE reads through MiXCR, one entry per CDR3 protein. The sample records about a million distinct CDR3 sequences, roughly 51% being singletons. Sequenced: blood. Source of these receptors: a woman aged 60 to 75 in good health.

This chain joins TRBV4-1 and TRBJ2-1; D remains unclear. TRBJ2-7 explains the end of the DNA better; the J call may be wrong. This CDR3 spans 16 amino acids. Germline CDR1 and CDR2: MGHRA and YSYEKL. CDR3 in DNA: TGCGCCAGCAGCCAAGGGGGTAAGAACTCCTACAATGAGCAGTACTTC. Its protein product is CASSQGGKNSYNEQYF.

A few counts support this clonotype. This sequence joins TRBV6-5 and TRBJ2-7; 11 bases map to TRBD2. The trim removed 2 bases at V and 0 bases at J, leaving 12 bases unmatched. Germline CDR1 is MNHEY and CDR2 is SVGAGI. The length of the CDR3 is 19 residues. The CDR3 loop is CASSYLTSGTISSSYEQYF. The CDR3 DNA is TGTGCCAGCAGTTACCTGACTAGCGGGACCATCAGCAGCTCCTACGAGCAGTACTTC.

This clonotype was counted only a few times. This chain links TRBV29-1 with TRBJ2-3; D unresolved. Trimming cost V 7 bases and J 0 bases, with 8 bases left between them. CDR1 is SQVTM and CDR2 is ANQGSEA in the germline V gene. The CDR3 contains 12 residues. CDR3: CSAMTSTDTQYF. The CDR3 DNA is TGCAGCGCCATGACTAGCACAGATACGCAGTATTTT.

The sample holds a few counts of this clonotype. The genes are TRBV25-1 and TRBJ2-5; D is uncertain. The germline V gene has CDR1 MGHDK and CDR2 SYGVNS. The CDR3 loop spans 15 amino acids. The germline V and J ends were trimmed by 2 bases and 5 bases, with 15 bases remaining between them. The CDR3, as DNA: TGTGCCAGCAGTGAAGGTGTAGGGTTTCAGGAGACCCAGTACTTC. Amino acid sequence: CASSEGVGFQETQYF.

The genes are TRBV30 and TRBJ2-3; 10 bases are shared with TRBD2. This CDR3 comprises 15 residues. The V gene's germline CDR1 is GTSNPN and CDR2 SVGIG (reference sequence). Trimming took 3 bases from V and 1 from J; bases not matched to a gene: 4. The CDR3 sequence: CAWSHGLAGTDTQYF. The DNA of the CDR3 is TGTGCCTGGAGCCACGGACTAGCGGGCACAGATACGCAGTATTTT.

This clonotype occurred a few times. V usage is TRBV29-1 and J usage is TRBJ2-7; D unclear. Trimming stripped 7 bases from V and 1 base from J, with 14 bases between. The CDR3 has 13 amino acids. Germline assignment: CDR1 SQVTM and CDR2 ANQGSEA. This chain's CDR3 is CSAVLYQSYEQYF. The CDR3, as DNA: TGCAGCGCTGTCCTATACCAGTCCTACGAGCAGTACTTC.

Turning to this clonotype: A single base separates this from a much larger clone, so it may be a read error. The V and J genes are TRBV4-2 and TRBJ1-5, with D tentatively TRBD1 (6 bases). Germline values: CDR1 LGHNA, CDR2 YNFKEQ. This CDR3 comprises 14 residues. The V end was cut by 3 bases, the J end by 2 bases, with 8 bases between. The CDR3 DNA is TGTGCCAGCAGCCATTGGACAGGCAATCAGCCCCAGCATTTT. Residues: CASSHWTGNQPQHF.

This CDR3 reads CASSPRLAGTNEQFF. DNA for the CDR3: TGTGCCAGCTCACCAAGACTAGCGGGTACAAATGAGCAGTTCTTC. The rearrangement joins TRBV18 to TRBJ2-1, with 10 bases that match TRBD2. Unmatched junction bases numbered 5, after V lost 2 bases and J lost 7 bases. From germline, CDR1 is KGHSH and CDR2 LQKENI. CDR3 length equals 15 residues. Using reference TRBV18 and TRBJ2-1 for the parts outside the CDR3, the full variable domain is NAGVMQNPRHLVRRRGQEARLRCSPMKGHSHVYWYRQLPEEGLKFMVYLQKENIIDESGMPKERFSAEFPKEGPSILRIQQVVRGDSAAYFCASSPRLAGTNEQFFGPGTRLTVL.

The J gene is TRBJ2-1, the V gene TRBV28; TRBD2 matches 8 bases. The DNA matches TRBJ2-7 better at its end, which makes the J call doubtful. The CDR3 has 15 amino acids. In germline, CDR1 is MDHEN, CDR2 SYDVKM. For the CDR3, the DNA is TGTGCCAGCAGCCCGGGCGGGGGGTCCTACAATGAGCAGTACTTC. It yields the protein CASSPGGGSYNEQYF.

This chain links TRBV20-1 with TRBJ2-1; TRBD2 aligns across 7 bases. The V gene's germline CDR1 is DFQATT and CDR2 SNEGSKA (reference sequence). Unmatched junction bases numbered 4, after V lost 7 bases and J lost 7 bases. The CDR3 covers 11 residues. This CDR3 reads CSGGRGNEQFF. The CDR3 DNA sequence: TGCAGTGGTGGGAGGGGTAATGAGCAGTTCTTC.

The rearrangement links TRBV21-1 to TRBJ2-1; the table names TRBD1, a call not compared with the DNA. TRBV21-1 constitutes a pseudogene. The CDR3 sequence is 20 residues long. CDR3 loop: CASSKGETGRHTQLANEQFF. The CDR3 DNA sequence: TGTGCCAGCAGCAAAGGGGAGACAGGGCGACACACGCAGTTGGCCAATGAGCAGTTCTTC.

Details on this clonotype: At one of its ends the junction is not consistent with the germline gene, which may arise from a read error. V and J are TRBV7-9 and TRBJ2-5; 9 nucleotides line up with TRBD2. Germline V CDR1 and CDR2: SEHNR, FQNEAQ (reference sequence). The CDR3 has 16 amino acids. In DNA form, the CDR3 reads TGTGCCAGCAGCAAGATGCTAGCGGGATTCCAAGAGACTCAGTACTTC. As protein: CASSKMLAGFQETQYF. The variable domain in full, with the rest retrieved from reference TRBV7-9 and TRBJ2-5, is DTGVSQNPRHKITKRGQNVTFRCDPISEHNRLYWYRQTLGQGPEFLTYFQNEAQLEKSRLLSDRFSAERPKGSFSTLEIQRTEQGDSAMYLCASSKMLAGFQETQYFGPGTRLLVL.

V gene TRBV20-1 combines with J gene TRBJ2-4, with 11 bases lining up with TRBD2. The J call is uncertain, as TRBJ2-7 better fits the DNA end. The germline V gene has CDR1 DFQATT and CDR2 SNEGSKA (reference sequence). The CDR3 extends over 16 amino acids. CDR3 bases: TGCAGTGGAGTGGCAGAAGGGACTAGCGGAGCCTACGAGCAGTACTTC. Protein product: CSGVAEGTSGAYEQYF.

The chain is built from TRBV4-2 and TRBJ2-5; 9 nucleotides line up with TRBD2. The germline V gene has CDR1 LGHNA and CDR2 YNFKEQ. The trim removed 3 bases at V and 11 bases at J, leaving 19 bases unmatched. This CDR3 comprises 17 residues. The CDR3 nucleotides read TGTGCCAGCAGCCAGGTTATAGCGGGAGATGGAGCCAATGAGCAGTACTTC. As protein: CASSQVIAGDGANEQYF.

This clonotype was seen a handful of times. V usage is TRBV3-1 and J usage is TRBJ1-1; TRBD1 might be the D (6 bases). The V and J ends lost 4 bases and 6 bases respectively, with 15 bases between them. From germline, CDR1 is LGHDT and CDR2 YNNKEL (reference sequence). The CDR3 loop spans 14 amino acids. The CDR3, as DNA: TGTGCCAGCAGCCTCCGACAGGCCCCCGCTGAAGCTTTCTTT. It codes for CASSLRQAPAEAFF.

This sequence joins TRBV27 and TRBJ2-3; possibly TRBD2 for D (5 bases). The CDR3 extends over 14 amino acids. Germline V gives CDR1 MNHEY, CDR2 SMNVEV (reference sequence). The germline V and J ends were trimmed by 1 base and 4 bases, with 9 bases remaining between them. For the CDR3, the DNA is TGTGCCAGCAGTTTATTACTAGACCCAGATACGCAGTATTTT. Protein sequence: CASSLLLDPDTQYF.

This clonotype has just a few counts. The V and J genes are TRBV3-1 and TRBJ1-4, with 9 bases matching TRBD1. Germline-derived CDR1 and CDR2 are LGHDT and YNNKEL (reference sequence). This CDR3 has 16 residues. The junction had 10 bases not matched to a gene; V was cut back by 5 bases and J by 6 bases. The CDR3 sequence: CASSRDRALYDEKLFF. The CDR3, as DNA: TGTGCCAGCAGCAGGGACAGGGCTTTATATGATGAAAAACTGTTTTTT.

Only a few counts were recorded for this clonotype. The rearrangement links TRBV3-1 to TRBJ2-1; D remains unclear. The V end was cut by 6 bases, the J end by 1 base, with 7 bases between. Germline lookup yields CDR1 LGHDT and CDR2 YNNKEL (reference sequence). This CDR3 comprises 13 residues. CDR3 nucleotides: TGTGCCAGCAGGGGTAGGTCCTACAATGAGCAGTTCTTC. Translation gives CASRGRSYNEQFF.

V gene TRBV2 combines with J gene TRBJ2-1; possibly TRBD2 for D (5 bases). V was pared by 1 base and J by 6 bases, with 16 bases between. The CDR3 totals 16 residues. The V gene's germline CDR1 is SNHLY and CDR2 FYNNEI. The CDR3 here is CASSEERRTYSNEQFF. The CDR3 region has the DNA TGTGCCAGCAGTGAAGAGAGGAGGACTTACTCCAATGAGCAGTTCTTC.

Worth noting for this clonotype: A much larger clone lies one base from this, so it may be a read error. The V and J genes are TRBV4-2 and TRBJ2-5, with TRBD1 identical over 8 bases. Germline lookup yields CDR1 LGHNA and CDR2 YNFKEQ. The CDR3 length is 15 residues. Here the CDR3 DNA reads TGTGCCGGCAGCCCTGGACAGGGTGCAGGGGAGACCCAGTACTTC. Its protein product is CAGSPGQGAGETQYF.

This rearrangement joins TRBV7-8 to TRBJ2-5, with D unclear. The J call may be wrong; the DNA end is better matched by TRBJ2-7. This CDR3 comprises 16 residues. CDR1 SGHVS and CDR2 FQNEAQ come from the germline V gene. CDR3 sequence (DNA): TGTGCCAGCAGCTTAGAGTATAGTCAGCACTCCTACGAGCAGTACTTC. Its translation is CASSLEYSQHSYEQYF.

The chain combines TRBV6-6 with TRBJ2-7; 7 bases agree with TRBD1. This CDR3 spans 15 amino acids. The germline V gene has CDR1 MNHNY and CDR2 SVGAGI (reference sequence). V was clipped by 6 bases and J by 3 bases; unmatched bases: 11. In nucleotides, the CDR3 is TGTGCCAGCAGCCGGGGACAGTCCCCGATCTACGAGCAGTACTTC. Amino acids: CASSRGQSPIYEQYF.

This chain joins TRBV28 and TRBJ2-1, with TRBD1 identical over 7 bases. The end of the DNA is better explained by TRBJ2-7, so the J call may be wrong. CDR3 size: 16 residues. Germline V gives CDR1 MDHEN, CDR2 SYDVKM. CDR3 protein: CASSPPTTGWYNEQYF. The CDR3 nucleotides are TGTGCCAGCAGTCCACCGACGACAGGGTGGTACAATGAGCAGTACTTC.

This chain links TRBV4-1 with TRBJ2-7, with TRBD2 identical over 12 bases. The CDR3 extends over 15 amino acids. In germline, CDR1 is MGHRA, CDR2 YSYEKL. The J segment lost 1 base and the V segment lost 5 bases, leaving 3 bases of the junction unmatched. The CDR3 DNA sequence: TGCGCCAGCAGCAGGACTAGCGGGACTTCCTACGAGCAGTACTTC. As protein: CASSRTSGTSYEQYF.

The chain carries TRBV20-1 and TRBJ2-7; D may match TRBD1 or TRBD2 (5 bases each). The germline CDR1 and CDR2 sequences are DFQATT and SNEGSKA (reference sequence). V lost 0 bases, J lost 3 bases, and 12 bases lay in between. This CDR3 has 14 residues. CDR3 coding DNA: TGCAGTGCTAGAGATCCGAGGGGCAGCTACGAGCAGTACTTC. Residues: CSARDPRGSYEQYF.

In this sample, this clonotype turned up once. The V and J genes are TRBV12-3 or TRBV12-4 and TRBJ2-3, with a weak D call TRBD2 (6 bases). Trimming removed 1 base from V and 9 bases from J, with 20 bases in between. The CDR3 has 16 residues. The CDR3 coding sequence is TGTGCCAGCAGTTTAGGGGAGCGGGTTAGAGAGGACACGCAGTATTTT. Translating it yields CASSLGERVREDTQYF.

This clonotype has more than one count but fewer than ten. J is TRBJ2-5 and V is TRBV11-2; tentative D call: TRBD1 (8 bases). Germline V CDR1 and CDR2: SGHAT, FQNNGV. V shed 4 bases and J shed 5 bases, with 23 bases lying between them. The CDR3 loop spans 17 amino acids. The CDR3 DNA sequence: TGTGCCAGCAGCTCTCAGCCAGGAACAGGGGGGGGGGAGACCCAGTACTTC. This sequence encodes CASSSQPGTGGGETQYF.

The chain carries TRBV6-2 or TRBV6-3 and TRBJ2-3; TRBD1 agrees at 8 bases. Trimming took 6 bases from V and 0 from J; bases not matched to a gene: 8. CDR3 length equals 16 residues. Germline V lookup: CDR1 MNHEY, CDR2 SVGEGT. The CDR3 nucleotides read TGTGCCAGCAGGCCCGACAGGGGACGGAGCACAGATACGCAGTATTTT. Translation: CASRPDRGRSTDTQYF.